This entry concerns a single TCR beta chain. Produced via immunoSEQ multiplex PCR; TCRdb's table is partial and in-frame only. The table shows roughly 300,000 clones, with over 85% occurring only once. This entry comes from a study of blood T cell repertoires in COVID-19. Overall study: The samples span acute and convalescent COVID-19 from the United States, Italy and Spain.

The Seattle site enrolled patients during active infection and followed them longitudinally. J was trimmed by 1 base and V by 5 bases; bases with no gene match: 7. This CDR3 contains 17 residues. CDR1 is SGHTA and CDR2 is FQGNSA in the germline V gene. The sample taken for sequencing was peripheral blood. The clonotype comes from a woman aged 25 to 39 with COVID-19, enrolled during active disease. The chain combines TRBV7-2 with TRBJ2-1, with TRBD2 matching 11 bases. The CDR3 DNA is TGTGCCAGCAGCCCCATTAGCGGGGGGGGTTCCTACAATGAGCAGTTCTTC. Translation: CASSPISGGGSYNEQFF.